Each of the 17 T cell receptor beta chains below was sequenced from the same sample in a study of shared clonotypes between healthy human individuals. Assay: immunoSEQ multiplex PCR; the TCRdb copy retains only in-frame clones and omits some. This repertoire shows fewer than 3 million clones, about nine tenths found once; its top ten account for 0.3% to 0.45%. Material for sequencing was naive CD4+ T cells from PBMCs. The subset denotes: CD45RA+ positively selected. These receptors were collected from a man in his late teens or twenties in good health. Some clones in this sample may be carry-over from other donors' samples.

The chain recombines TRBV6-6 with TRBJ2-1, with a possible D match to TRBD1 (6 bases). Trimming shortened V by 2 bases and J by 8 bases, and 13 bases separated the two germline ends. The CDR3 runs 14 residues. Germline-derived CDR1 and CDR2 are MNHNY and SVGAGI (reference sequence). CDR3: CASSYRVRGDEQFF. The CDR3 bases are TGTGCCAGCAGTTACCGGGTCAGGGGCGATGAGCAGTTCTTC.

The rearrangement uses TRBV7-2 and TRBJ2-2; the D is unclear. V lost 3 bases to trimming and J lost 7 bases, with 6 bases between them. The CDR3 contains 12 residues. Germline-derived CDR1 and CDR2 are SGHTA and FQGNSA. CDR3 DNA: TGTGCCAGCAGCTTGGGGTTCGGGGAGCTGTTTTTT. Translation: CASSLGFGELFF.

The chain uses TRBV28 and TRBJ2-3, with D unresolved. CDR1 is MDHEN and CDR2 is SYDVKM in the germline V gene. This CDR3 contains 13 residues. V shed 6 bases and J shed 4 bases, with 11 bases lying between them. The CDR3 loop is CASRQSASDTQYF. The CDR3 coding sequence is TGTGCCAGCAGACAGTCCGCGTCAGATACGCAGTATTTT.

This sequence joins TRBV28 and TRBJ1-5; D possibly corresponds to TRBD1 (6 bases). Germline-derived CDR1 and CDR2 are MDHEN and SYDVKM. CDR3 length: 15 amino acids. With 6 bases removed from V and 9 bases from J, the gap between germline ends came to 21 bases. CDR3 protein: CASRDYLTGRRPQHF. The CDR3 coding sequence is TGTGCCAGCAGAGACTACCTGACAGGCCGCCGGCCCCAGCATTTT.

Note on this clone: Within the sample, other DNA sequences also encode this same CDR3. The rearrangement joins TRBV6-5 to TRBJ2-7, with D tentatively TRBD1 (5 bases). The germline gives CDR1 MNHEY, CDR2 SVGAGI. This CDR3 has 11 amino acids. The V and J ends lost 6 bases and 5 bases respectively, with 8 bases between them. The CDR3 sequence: CASSRENEQYF. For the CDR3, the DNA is TGTGCCAGCAGCAGGGAAAACGAGCAGTACTTC.

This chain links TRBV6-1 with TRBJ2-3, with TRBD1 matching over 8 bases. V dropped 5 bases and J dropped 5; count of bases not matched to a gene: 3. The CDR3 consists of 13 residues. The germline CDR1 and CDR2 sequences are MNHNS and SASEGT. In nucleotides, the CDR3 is TGTGCCAGCAGTACCACAGGGGGAGATACGCAGTATTTT. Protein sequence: CASSTTGGDTQYF.

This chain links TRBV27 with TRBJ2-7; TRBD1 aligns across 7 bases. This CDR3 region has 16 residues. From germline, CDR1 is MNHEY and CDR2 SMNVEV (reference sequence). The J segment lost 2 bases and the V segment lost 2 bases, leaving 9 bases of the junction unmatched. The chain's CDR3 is CASSLRPTGKTYEQYF. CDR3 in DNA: TGTGCCAGCAGTTTACGCCCGACAGGGAAAACCTACGAGCAGTACTTC.

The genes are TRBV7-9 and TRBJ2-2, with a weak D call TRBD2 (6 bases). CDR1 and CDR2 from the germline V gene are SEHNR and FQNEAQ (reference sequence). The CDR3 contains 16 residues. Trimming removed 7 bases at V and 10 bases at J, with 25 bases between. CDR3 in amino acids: CASKSGDAIRPAELFF. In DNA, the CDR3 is TGTGCCAGCAAATCGGGGGACGCCATTCGACCGGCGGAGCTGTTTTTT.

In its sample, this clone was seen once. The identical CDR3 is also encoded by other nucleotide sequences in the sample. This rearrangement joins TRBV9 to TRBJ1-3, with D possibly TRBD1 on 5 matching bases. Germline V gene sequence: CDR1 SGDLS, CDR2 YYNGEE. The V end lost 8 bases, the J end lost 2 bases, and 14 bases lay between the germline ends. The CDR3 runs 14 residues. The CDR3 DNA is TGTGCCAGTAGTGTTGGGGGGGCTGGAAACACCATATATTTT. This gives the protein CASSVGGAGNTIYF.

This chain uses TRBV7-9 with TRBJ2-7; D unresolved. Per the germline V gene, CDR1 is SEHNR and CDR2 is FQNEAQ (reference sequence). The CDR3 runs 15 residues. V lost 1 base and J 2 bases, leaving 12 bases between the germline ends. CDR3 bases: TGTGCCAGCAGCTTAGTACGAACTGCTCCCTACGAGCAGTACTTC. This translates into CASSLVRTAPYEQYF.

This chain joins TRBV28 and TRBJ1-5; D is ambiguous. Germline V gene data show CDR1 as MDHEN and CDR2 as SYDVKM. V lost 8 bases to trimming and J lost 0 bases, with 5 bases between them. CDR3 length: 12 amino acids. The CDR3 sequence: CASWVSNQPQHF. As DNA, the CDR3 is TGTGCCAGCTGGGTTAGCAATCAGCCCCAGCATTTT.

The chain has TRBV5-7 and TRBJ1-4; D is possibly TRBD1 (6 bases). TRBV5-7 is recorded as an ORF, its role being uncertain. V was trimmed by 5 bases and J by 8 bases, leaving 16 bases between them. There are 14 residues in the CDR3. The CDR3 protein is CASSNAGEEEKLFF. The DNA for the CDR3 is TGTGCCAGCAGTAACGCAGGGGAGGAGGAAAAACTGTTTTTT.

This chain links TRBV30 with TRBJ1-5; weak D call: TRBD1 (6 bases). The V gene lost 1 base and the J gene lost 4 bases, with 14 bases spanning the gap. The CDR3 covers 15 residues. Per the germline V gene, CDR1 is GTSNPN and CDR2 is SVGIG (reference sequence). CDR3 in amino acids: CAWSEWGAGNQPQHF. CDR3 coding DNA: TGTGCCTGGAGTGAGTGGGGGGCTGGGAATCAGCCCCAGCATTTT.

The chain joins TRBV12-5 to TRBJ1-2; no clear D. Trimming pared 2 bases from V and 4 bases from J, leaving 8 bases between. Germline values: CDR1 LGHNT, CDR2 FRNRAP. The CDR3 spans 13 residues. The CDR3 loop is CASGLSASYGYTF. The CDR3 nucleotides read TGTGCTAGTGGTTTGAGTGCAAGCTATGGCTACACCTTC.

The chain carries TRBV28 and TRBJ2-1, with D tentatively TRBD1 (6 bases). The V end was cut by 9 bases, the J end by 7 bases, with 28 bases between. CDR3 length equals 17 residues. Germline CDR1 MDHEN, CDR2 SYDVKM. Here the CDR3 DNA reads TGTGCCAGTCCACCGACAACGATGGCCACAGGGAATAATGAGCAGTTCTTC. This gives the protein CASPPTTMATGNNEQFF.

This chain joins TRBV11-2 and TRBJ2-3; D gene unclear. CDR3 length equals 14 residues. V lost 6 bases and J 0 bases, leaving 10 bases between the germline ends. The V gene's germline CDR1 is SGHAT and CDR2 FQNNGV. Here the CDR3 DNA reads TGTGCCAGCAGTTCTCTGGCTAGCACAGATACGCAGTATTTT. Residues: CASSSLASTDTQYF.

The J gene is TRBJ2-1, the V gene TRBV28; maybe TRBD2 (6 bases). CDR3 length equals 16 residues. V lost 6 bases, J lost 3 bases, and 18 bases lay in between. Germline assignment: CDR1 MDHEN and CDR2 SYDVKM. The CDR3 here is CASRGLTFTSYNEQFF. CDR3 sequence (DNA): TGTGCCAGCAGGGGACTCACCTTCACGAGCTACAATGAGCAGTTCTTC.